The 20 T cell receptor beta chains given below trace back to one sample, sequenced in a study of cytomegalovirus exposure and HLA in healthy donors. PCR primers comprised 60 Vbeta and 13 Jbeta primers. This table comes from immunoSEQ multiplex PCR, and its TCRdb copy is limited to in-frame clones, with some not included. The sample contains about 130,000 clones, 81% of which appear only once. Sequenced material: PBMCs. These receptors all come from a young man in good health and CMV-seropositive.

The V call is TRBV4-3, the J call TRBJ2-5; 9 bases map to TRBD2. The CDR3 has 14 amino acids. Unmatched junction bases numbered 5, after V lost 4 bases and J lost 5 bases. Per germline, CDR1 LGHNA and CDR2 YSLEER. Here the CDR3 DNA reads TGCGCCAGCAGCCCGGGGACTAGCAGGGAGACCCAGTACTTC. Its protein is CASSPGTSRETQYF.

This clone came up once. V is TRBV7-2 and J is TRBJ1-3; D is unresolved. Per germline, CDR1 SGHTA and CDR2 FQGNSA. The CDR3 length is 17 residues. V gave up 3 bases and J gave up 0 bases, with 15 bases separating them. The CDR3 loop reads CASSFLSGFSSGNTIYF. CDR3 sequence (DNA): TGTGCCAGCAGCTTCCTATCCGGGTTTTCCTCTGGAAACACCATATATTTT. The complete variable domain, with remaining parts taken from reference TRBV7-2 and TRBJ1-3, reads GAGVSQSPSNKVTEKGKDVELRCDPISGHTALYWYRQSLGQGLEFLIYFQGNSAPDKSGLPSDRFSAERTGGSVSTLTIQRTQQEDSAVYLCASSFLSGFSSGNTIYFGEGSWLTVV.

This chain links TRBV15 with TRBJ2-6; D is uncertain. With 4 bases removed from V and 1 base from J, the gap between germline ends came to 11 bases. Germline V gene sequence: CDR1 LNHNV, CDR2 YYDKDF (reference sequence). The CDR3 covers 16 residues. The CDR3 loop reads CATSTQRASGANVLTF. The CDR3 DNA follows: TGTGCCACCAGCACCCAACGAGCATCTGGGGCCAACGTCCTGACTTTC.

V and J are TRBV7-2 and TRBJ1-2; 10 bases agree with TRBD1. Germline loops: CDR1 SGHTA, CDR2 FQGNSA. This CDR3 comprises 14 residues. V was clipped by 6 bases and J by 5 bases; unmatched bases: 6. CDR3 region: CASSGQGGIYGYTF. CDR3 in DNA: TGTGCCAGCAGTGGACAGGGGGGGATTTATGGCTACACCTTC.

V is TRBV9 and J is TRBJ1-1, with D tentatively TRBD1 (5 bases). Germline values: CDR1 SGDLS, CDR2 YYNGEE. The length of the CDR3 is 15 residues. Trimming cost V 3 bases and J 1 base, with 13 bases left between them. In nucleotides, the CDR3 is TGTGCCAGCAGCGCTCCCCGGGGGAGGAACACTGAAGCTTTCTTT. Encoded protein: CASSAPRGRNTEAFF.

The gene calls are TRBV5-1 and TRBJ2-1, with TRBD2 matching 11 bases. CDR3 length: 14 amino acids. Germline assignment: CDR1 SGHRS and CDR2 YFSETQ. Trimming cost V 4 bases and J 5 bases; bases outside gene matches: 2. CDR3 residues: CASSGTSGNNEQFF. In DNA form, the CDR3 reads TGCGCCAGCAGCGGGACTAGCGGCAACAATGAGCAGTTCTTC.

The CDR3 nucleotides are TGTGCCAGCAGCACCGACAGGGACCCTGGAAACACCATATATTTT. This gives the protein CASSTDRDPGNTIYF. The V and J genes are TRBV6-5 and TRBJ1-3; 7 bases fit TRBD1. CDR3 size: 15 residues. Trimming at V came to 6 bases and at J to 2 bases, leaving 7 bases not matched to a gene. Germline CDR1 reads MNHEY; CDR2 reads SVGAGI.

This clone was observed a handful of times. The rearrangement links TRBV27 to TRBJ2-1; a weak D match, TRBD2 (6 bases). Germline values: CDR1 MNHEY, CDR2 SMNVEV (reference sequence). This CDR3 has 14 residues. Trimming shortened V by 0 bases and J by 3 bases, and 6 bases separated the two germline ends. The DNA for the CDR3 is TGTGCCAGCAGTTTATCGCGGGGCTACAATGAGCAGTTCTTC. Translated: CASSLSRGYNEQFF.

V usage is TRBV19 and J usage is TRBJ1-6; D possibly corresponds to TRBD1 (6 bases). Germline V gene sequence: CDR1 LNHDA, CDR2 SQIVND (reference sequence). The CDR3 runs 14 residues. The germline V and J ends were trimmed by 4 bases and 8 bases, with 12 bases remaining between them. The CDR3 sequence is CASSNGRGDSPLHF. Here the CDR3 DNA reads TGTGCCAGTAGTAATGGCAGGGGAGATTCACCCCTCCACTTT.

The rearrangement joins TRBV23-1 to TRBJ1-4; TRBD1 is a possible D gene (6 bases). TRBV23-1 is an ORF, with its function uncertain. Trimming cost V 4 bases and J 7 bases, with 19 bases left between them. The CDR3 covers 16 residues. For the CDR3, the DNA is TGCGCCAGCAGTCCGCATACAGGGAGGGCGGGTGAAAAACTGTTTTTT. This gives the protein CASSPHTGRAGEKLFF.

This clone was counted once. V gene TRBV19 combines with J gene TRBJ2-5; 11 bases are shared with TRBD2. The J call is doubtful: the DNA matches TRBJ2-7 better. CDR1 and CDR2 (germline): LNHDA, SQIVND (reference sequence). This CDR3 contains 14 residues. For the CDR3, the DNA is TGTGCCAGTAGCCGGACTAGCGGGTTCTACGAGCAGTACTTC. Translation gives CASSRTSGFYEQYF.

The V gene is TRBV30, the J gene TRBJ1-2; D gene unclear. Looked up from germline, CDR1 is GTSNPN and CDR2 is SVGIG (reference sequence). The germline V and J ends were trimmed by 0 bases and 2 bases, with 4 bases remaining between them. The CDR3 sequence is 12 residues long. This CDR3 reads CAWSVQNYGYTF. As DNA, the CDR3 is TGTGCCTGGAGTGTACAGAACTATGGCTACACCTTC.

The chain combines TRBV30 with TRBJ1-1; 11 nucleotides agree with TRBD1. In germline, CDR1 is GTSNPN, CDR2 SVGIG (reference sequence). The CDR3 has 14 residues. V dropped 3 bases and J dropped 4; count of bases not matched to a gene: 4. The DNA for the CDR3 is TGTGCCTGGAGGCCCGGGACAGGGGGCACTGAAGCTTTCTTT. Its protein is CAWRPGTGGTEAFF. Full variable domain (missing parts from reference TRBV30 and TRBJ1-1): SQTIHQWPATLVQPVGSPLSLECTVEGTSNPNLYWYRQAAGRGLQLLFYSVGIGQISSEVPQNLSASRPQDRQFILSSKKLLLSDSGFYLCAWRPGTGGTEAFFGQGTRLTVV.

The J gene is TRBJ2-2, the V gene TRBV19; D not certain. Germline loops: CDR1 LNHDA, CDR2 SQIVND (reference sequence). This CDR3 contains 15 residues. The ends were cut back, 0 bases at V and 1 base at J, with 6 bases in the middle. CDR3 bases: TGTGCCAGTAGTATAGAAGAGCGGAACACCGGGGAGCTGTTTTTT. Translated, it gives CASSIEERNTGELFF. The full variable domain, completed using reference TRBV19 and TRBJ2-2, is DGGITQSPKYLFRKEGQNVTLSCEQNLNHDAMYWYRQDPGQGLRLIYYSQIVNDFQKGDIAEGYSVSREKKESFPLTVTSAQKNPTAFYLCASSIEERNTGELFFGEGSRLTVL.

J is TRBJ2-3 and V is TRBV6-5, with D uncertain. This CDR3 comprises 14 residues. Trimming removed 2 bases at V and 5 bases at J, with 11 bases between. From germline, CDR1 is MNHEY and CDR2 SVGAGI. The CDR3 loop is CASSYGASVDTQYF. CDR3 DNA: TGTGCCAGCAGTTACGGAGCTAGTGTAGATACGCAGTATTTT.

In this sample, this clone is medium-sized. The J gene is TRBJ2-1, the V gene TRBV5-6, with unresolved D. V was shortened by 4 bases and J by 8 bases, with 19 bases between the two germline ends. The CDR3 covers 15 residues. From germline, CDR1 is SGHDT and CDR2 YYEEEE. The CDR3 loop reads CASSRRTVQVDEQFF. CDR3 nucleotides: TGTGCCAGCAGCCGGCGTACAGTGCAGGTCGATGAGCAGTTCTTC.

The rearrangement joins TRBV7-2 to TRBJ2-3; TRBD2 agrees at 14 bases. Unmatched junction bases numbered 7, after V lost 5 bases and J lost 6 bases. The V gene's germline CDR1 is SGHTA and CDR2 FQGNSA. There are 16 residues in the CDR3. CDR3 sequence (DNA): TGTGCCAGCAGCCCGGAAGGACTAGCGGGGGGTGATACGCAGTATTTT. It specifies CASSPEGLAGGDTQYF.

The chain carries TRBV6-1 and TRBJ2-7, with 9 bases matching TRBD1. The ends lost 2 bases at V and 1 base at J; junction bases unmatched: 6. The CDR3 has 16 amino acids. Germline V gene lookup returns CDR1 MNHNS and CDR2 SASEGT. This chain's CDR3 is CASSEILGTGSYEQYF. Written as DNA, the CDR3 is TGTGCCAGCAGTGAAATATTGGGGACAGGGTCCTACGAGCAGTACTTC.

This clone was seen more than once but under ten times. The CDR3 loop is CASSFRGQGHTEAFF. CDR3 sequence (DNA): TGTGCCAGCAGCTTCCGGGGACAGGGACACACTGAAGCTTTCTTT. The chain recombines TRBV5-5 with TRBJ1-1, with 9 nucleotides matching TRBD1. The CDR3 covers 15 residues. Trimming took 2 bases from V and 3 from J; bases not matched to a gene: 5. The V gene's germline CDR1 is SGHKS and CDR2 YYEKEE (reference sequence).

This clone was seen a single time. The V gene is TRBV11-2, the J gene TRBJ2-5, with D hard to call. The CDR3 extends over 11 amino acids. Trimming took 4 bases from V and 3 from J, leaving 3 bases between them. Germline lookup yields CDR1 SGHAT and CDR2 FQNNGV. The CDR3 loop reads CASSSKETQYF. CDR3 coding DNA: TGTGCCAGCAGCTCCAAAGAGACCCAGTACTTC.